The T cell receptor (beta chain) described here comes from a study of molecular identifiers for immune sequencing clone quantification. Findings and caveats of the study: Beyond 20 RNA copies, clones held over 99% of effector molecules, compared with under 1% in naive cells.

As concerns this clonotype: Its antigen is unidentified. A much more abundant neighbour one base away suggests this may be a read error.

Trimming took 5 bases from V and 4 from J; bases not matched to a gene: 4. The CDR3 is made up of 13 amino acids. Germline CDR1 and CDR2: SGHVS and FNYEAQ. TCRdb re-derived calls from the PCR reads in MiXCR, one entry per CDR3 protein. The table lists about half a million distinct CDR3 sequences, about 25% of them singletons. The TCR was taken from a human donor in good health. Some libraries in this study had Jurkat cell RNA spiked in. The sequenced material came from naive CD8+ T cells from blood, with Jurkat cell RNA spiked in. Subset defined: FACS-sorted CD8+CD4-CCR7+CD45RA+ naive T cells. V usage is TRBV7-6 and J usage is TRBJ1-1; 7 nucleotides match TRBD1. CDR3 nucleotide sequence: TGTGCCAGCAGCCGGGACAGCCTCACTGAAGCTTTCTTT. Translation: CASSRDSLTEAFF.